This TCR beta chain was found in a study of cytomegalovirus exposure and HLA in healthy donors. Both 60 Vbeta primers and 13 Jbeta primers went into the PCR. Using immunoSEQ multiplex PCR, the repertoire was profiled, and TCRdb retains in-frame clones only, with some absent. This sample carries 150,000 to 200,000 clones, roughly 85% of them seen once, and the ten largest clones take approximately 9.4%. Sequencing was carried out using PBMCs. The sequence came from a man between 18 and 35 years old in good health and CMV-seropositive.

In nucleotides, the CDR3 is TGTGCCTGGAGTGTCGGGTCGGCCACCCAAGAGACCCAGTACTTC. Translated: CAWSVGSATQETQYF. The chain employs TRBV30 and TRBJ2-5; the D is unclear. V lost 0 bases, J lost 1 base, and 12 bases lay in between. The CDR3 contains 15 residues. The germline gives CDR1 GTSNPN, CDR2 SVGIG (reference sequence). The variable domain in full, with the rest retrieved from reference TRBV30 and TRBJ2-5, is SQTIHQWPATLVQPVGSPLSLECTVEGTSNPNLYWYRQAAGRGLQLLFYSVGIGQISSEVPQNLSASRPQDRQFILSSKKLLLSDSGFYLCAWSVGSATQETQYFGPGTRLLVL.